This T cell receptor beta chain was sequenced for a study of shared T cell receptors in the human thymus listed by TCRdb under 2021. Regarding the study in general: The study examined how the human thymus generates shared, self-reactive T-cell receptor alpha chains.

As to this clone: The specificity of this receptor is unknown. It has no much larger one-base neighbor in the sample; base qualities were not kept.

Library preparation employed the immunoSEQ multiplex PCR assay. TCRdb took this table from immuneACCESS and kept in-frame rearrangements with V and J called. Such tables lack part of the clones; where checked against another copy, unresolved V genes explain under half of the gap, and the rest is unexplained. The sample has roughly 410,000 clones on record, 85% to 95% of them singletons. Approximately 0.02% of the sample lies in the top ten. Looking up the germline V gene yields CDR1 SGHTA and CDR2 FQGNSA. V and J lose 5 bases and 4 bases, and a span of 18 bases separates them. The CDR3 spans 16 residues, from the cysteine through the phenylalanine. The CDR3 DNA has 48 bases and is translated from base 1.

This sequence originates from a human donor. The sequencing sample was made of thymocytes. The rearrangement combines TRBV7-2 with TRBJ2-1; the D gene remains uncertain. Read as DNA, the sequence is TGTGCCAGCAGCGCGTACCGCGGTCAGACTTACAATGAGCAGTTCTTC. Translated, it reads CASSAYRGQTYNEQFF. The full variable domain, completed from the reference TRBV7-2 and TRBJ2-1 proteins outside the CDR3, reads GAGVSQSPSNKVTEKGKDVELRCDPISGHTALYWYRQSLGQGLEFLIYFQGNSAPDKSGLPSDRFSAERTGGSVSTLTIQRTQQEDSAVYLCASSAYRGQTYNEQFFGPGTRLTVL.